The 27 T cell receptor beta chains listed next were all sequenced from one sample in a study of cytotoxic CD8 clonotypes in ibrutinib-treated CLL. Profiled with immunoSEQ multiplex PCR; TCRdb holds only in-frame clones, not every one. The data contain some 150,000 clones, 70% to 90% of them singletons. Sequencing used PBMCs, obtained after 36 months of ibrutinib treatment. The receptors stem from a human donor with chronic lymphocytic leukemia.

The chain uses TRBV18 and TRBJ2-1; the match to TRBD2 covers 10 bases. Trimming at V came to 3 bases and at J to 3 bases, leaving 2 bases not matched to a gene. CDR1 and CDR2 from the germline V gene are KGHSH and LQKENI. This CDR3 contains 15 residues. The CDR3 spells CASSPLAGGYNEQFF. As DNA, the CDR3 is TGTGCCAGCTCACCTTTAGCGGGGGGCTACAATGAGCAGTTCTTC.

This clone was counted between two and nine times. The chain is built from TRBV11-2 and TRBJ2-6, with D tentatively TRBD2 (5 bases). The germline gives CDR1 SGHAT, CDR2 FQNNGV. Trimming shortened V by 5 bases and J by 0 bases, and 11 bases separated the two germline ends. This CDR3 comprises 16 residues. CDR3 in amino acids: CASSPRRGSGANVLTF. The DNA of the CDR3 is TGTGCCAGCAGCCCCCGACGGGGCTCTGGGGCCAACGTCCTGACTTTC.

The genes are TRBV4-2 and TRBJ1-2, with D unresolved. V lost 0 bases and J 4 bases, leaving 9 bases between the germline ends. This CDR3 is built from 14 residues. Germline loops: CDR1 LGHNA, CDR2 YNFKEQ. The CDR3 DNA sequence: TGTGCCAGCAGCCAAGATCTGGGAAGCTATGGCTACACCTTC. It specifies CASSQDLGSYGYTF.

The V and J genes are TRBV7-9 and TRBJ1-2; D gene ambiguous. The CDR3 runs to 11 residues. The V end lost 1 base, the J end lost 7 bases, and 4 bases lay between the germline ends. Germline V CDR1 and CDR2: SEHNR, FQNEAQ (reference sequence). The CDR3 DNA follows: TGTGCCAGCAGCTTAGAGGTTGGCTACACCTTC. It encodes CASSLEVGYTF.

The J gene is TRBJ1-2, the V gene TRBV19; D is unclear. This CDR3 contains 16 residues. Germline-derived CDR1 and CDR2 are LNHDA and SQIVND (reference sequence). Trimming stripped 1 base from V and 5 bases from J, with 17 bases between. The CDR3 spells CASSIVVATDPYGYTF. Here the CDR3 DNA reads TGTGCCAGTAGTATAGTGGTCGCGACCGACCCTTATGGCTACACCTTC.

CDR3 nucleotides: TGCGCCAGCAGCTTCGGACAGGGGATTAGCAATGAGCAGTTCTTC. It translates to CASSFGQGISNEQFF. The V call is TRBV5-1, the J call TRBJ2-1; 9 nucleotides align to TRBD1. V gave up 2 bases and J gave up 6 bases; unmatched junction bases: 6. There are 15 residues in the CDR3. Germline V CDR1 and CDR2: SGHRS, YFSETQ. The whole variable domain, remainder taken from reference TRBV5-1 and TRBJ2-1, is KAGVTQTPRYLIKTRGQQVTLSCSPISGHRSVSWYQQTPGQGLQFLFEYFSETQRNKGNFPGRFSGRQFSNSRSEMNVSTLELGDSALYLCASSFGQGISNEQFFGPGTRLTVL.

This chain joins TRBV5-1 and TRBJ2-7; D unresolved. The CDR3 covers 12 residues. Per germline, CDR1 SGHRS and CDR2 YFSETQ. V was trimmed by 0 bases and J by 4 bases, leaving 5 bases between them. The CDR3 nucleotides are TGCGCCAGCAGCTTGGTAGGGTACGAGCAGTACTTC. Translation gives CASSLVGYEQYF.

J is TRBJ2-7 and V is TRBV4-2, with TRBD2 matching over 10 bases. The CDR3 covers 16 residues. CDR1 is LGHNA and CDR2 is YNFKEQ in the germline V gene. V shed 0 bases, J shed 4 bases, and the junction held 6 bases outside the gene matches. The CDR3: CASSQEQAGGLYEQYF. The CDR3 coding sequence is TGTGCCAGCAGCCAAGAACAAGCGGGAGGGCTTTACGAGCAGTACTTC.

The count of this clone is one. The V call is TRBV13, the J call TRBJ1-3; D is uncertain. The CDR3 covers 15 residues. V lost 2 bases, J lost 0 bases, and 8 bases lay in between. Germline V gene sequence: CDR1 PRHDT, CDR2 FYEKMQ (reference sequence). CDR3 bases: TGTGCCAGCAGCTTATTAAGGTTCTCTGGAAACACCATATATTTT. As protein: CASSLLRFSGNTIYF.

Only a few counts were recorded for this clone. CDR3 sequence (DNA): TGTGCCAGCAGCTCCCGGGACGGGAGAATGTTTAGCAATCAGCCCCAGCATTTT. Residues: CASSSRDGRMFSNQPQHF. The rearrangement joins TRBV7-4 to TRBJ1-5; D possibly corresponds to TRBD1 (5 bases). The V gene's germline CDR1 is SGHVT and CDR2 SQSDAQ. Deletions cut 4 bases from V and 0 bases from J, with 19 bases between. The CDR3 runs to 18 residues.

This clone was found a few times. The CDR3 reads CASKREADFYEQYF. The CDR3 coding sequence is TGCGCCAGTAAGCGGGAGGCCGACTTTTACGAGCAGTACTTC. The V gene is TRBV5-1, the J gene TRBJ2-7; 9 nucleotides align to TRBD2. Germline CDR1 and CDR2: SGHRS and YFSETQ. V lost 8 bases to trimming and J lost 4 bases; unmatched junction nucleotides: 10. This CDR3 has 14 residues.

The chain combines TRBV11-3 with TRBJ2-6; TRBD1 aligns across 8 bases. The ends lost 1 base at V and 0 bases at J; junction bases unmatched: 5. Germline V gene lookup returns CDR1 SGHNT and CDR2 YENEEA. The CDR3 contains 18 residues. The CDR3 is CASSLVWTGISGANVLTF. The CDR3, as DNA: TGTGCCAGCAGCTTAGTATGGACAGGGATCTCTGGGGCCAACGTCCTGACTTTC.

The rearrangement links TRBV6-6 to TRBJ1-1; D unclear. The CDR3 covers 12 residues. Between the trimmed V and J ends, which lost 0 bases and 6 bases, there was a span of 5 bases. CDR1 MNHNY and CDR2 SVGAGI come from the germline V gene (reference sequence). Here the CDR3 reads CASSYSTAEAFF. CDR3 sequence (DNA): TGTGCCAGCAGTTACTCCACAGCTGAAGCTTTCTTT.

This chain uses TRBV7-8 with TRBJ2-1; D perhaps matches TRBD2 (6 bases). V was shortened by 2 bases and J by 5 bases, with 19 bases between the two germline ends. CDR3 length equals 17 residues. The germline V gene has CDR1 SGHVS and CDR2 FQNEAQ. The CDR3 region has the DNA TGTGCCAGCAGCTTAATCAGGACTAAGCGGACTGACAATGAGCAGTTCTTC. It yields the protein CASSLIRTKRTDNEQFF.

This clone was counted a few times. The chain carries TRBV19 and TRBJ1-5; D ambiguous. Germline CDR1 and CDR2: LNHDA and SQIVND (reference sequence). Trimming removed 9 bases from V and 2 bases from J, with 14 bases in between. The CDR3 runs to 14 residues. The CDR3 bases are TGTGCCAGCGGTTTGGATGGTGGCAATCAGCCCCAGCATTTT. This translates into CASGLDGGNQPQHF.

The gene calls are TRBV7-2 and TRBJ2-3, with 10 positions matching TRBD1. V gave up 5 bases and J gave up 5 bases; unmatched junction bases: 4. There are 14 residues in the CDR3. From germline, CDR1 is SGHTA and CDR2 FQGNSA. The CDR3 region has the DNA TGTGCCAGCAGCCGACAGGGGGCCGGAGATACGCAGTATTTT. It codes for CASSRQGAGDTQYF. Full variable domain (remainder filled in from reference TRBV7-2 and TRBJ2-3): GAGVSQSPSNKVTEKGKDVELRCDPISGHTALYWYRQSLGQGLEFLIYFQGNSAPDKSGLPSDRFSAERTGGSVSTLTIQRTQQEDSAVYLCASSRQGAGDTQYFGPGTRLTVL.

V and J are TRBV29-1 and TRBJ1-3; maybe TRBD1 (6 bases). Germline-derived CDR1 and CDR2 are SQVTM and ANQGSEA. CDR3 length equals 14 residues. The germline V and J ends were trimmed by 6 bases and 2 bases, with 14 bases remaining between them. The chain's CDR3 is CSVILQGTGNTIYF. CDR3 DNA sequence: TGCAGCGTAATACTACAGGGAACTGGAAACACCATATATTTT.

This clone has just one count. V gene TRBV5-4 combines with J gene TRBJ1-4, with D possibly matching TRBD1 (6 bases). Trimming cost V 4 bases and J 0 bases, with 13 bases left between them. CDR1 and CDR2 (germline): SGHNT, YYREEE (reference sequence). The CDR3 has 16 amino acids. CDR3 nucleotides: TGTGCCAGCAGCGCCCGAGGGGGACCAACTAATGAAAAACTGTTTTTT. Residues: CASSARGGPTNEKLFF.

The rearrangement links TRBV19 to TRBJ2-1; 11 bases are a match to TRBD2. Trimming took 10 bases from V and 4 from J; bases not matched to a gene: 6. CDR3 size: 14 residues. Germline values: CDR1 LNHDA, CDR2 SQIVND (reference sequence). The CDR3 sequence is CATSRLAGYNEQFF. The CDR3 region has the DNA TGTGCCACCAGTAGACTAGCGGGATACAATGAGCAGTTCTTC.

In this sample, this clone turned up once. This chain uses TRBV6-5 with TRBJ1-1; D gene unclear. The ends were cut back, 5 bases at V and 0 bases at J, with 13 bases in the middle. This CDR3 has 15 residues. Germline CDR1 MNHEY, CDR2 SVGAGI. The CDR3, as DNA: TGTGCCAGCAGTCACAGAACAGACCTGAACACTGAAGCTTTCTTT. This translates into CASSHRTDLNTEAFF.

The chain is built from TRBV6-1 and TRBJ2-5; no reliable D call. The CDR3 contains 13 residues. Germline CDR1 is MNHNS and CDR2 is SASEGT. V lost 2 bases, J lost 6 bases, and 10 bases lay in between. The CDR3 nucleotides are TGTGCCAGCAGTGAACAGCCACTTAAGACCCAGTACTTC. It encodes CASSEQPLKTQYF.

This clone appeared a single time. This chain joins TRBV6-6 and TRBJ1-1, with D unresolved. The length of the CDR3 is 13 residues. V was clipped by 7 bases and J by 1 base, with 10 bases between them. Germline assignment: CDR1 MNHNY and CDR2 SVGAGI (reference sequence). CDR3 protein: CASTRTPNTEAFF. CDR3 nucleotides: TGTGCCAGCACCCGGACTCCGAACACTGAAGCTTTCTTT.

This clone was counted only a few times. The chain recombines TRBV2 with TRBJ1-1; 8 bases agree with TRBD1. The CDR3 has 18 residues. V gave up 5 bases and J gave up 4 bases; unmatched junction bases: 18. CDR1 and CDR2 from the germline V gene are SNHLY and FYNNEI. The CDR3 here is CASSSHGQGAKVFTEAFF. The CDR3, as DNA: TGTGCCAGCAGTTCCCATGGGCAGGGGGCGAAAGTATTCACTGAAGCTTTCTTT.

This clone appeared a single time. Here the CDR3 reads CASSPNWWNEKLFF. DNA of the CDR3: TGTGCCAGCTCACCAAATTGGTGGAATGAAAAACTGTTTTTT. The V call is TRBV18, the J call TRBJ1-4; D is undetermined. V was trimmed by 2 bases and J by 5 bases, leaving 9 bases between them. CDR1 and CDR2 (germline): KGHSH, LQKENI. This CDR3 contains 14 residues.

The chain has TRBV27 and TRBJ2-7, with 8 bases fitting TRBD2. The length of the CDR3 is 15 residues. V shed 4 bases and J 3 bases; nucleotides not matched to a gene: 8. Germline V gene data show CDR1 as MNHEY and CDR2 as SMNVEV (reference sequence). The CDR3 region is CASSWRAGDRYEQYF. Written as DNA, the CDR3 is TGTGCCAGCAGTTGGCGAGCGGGGGACCGCTACGAGCAGTACTTC.

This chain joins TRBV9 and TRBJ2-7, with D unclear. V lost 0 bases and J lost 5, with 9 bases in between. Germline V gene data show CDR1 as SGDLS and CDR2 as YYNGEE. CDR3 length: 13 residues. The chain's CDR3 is CASSVGVGNEQYF. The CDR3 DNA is TGTGCCAGCAGCGTAGGTGTAGGGAACGAGCAGTACTTC.

The CDR3 sequence: CASSPEEGNTIYF. The CDR3 region has the DNA TGTGCCAGCTCTCCAGAAGAAGGAAACACCATATATTTT. The V call is TRBV18, the J call TRBJ1-3; D not certain. Germline V gives CDR1 KGHSH, CDR2 LQKENI. This CDR3 comprises 13 residues. Trimming shortened V by 6 bases and J by 4 bases, and 10 bases separated the two germline ends.